This section outlines one TCR beta chain sequence together with its context. Antigen: not known. One junction end does not reproduce the germline sequence, and a read error may be involved. Prepared TCR beta cDNA libraries contained unique molecular identifiers. TCRdb reanalysed the PCR reads using MiXCR and keeps one entry per CDR3 protein. The table records hundreds of thousands of distinct CDR3 sequences, 30% of them present only once. The data were obtained in a study of post-analysis software for immune sequencing data. Study summary: Several disease courses (relapsing-remitting, secondary progressive and progressive-relapsing) of multiple sclerosis were included.

Study results and limitations: Significantly decreased normalized Chao1 diversity was recorded for multiple sclerosis patients relative to controls. Patients carried four or five TRBV segments more frequently than controls did, and TRBV5-6, TRBV5-1 and TRBV20-1 were among them. F measure grouped same-batch samples tightly together.

Germline lookup yields CDR1 WNHNN and CDR2 SYGVQD (reference sequence). The CDR3 has 15 residues. This clonotype originated in a girl aged 5 to 17 with multiple sclerosis. This chain links TRBV10-1 with TRBJ2-5; the D gene is possibly TRBD2 (6 bases). The specimen was blood. CDR3 in amino acids: CAGSVSGLGIETQYF. The CDR3 DNA reads as TGCGCCGGCAGTGTGAGCGGGCTTGGGATAGAGACCCAGTACTTC.